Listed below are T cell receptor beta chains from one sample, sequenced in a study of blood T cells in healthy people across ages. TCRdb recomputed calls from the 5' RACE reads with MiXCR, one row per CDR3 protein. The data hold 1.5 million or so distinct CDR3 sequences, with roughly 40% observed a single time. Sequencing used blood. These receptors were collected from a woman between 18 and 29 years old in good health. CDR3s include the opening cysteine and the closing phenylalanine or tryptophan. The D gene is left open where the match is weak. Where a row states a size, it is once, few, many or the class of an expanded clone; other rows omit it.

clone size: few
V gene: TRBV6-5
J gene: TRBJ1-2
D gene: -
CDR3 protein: CASRRTNYGYTF
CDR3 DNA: TGTGCCAGCAGGCGGACTAACTATGGCTACACCTTC

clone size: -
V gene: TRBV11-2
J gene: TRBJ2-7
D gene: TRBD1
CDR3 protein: CASSHNQGAVEQYF
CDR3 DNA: TGTGCCAGCAGCCATAATCAGGGGGCGGTCGAGCAGTACTTC

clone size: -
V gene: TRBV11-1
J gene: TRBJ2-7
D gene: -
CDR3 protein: CASSLAGDAREQYF
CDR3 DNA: TGTGCCAGCAGCTTAGCAGGGGACGCCAGGGAGCAGTACTTC

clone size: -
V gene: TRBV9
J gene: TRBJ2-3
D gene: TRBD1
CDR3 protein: CASSGQTGATDTQYF
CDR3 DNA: TGTGCCAGCAGCGGACAGACAGGGGCCACAGATACGCAGTATTTT

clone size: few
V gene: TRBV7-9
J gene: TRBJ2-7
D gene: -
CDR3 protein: CASSLLSEGQYF
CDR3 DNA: TGTGCCAGCAGCTTATTATCGGAGGGGCAGTACTTC

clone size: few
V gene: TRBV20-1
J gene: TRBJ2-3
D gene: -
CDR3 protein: CSASRREPTRGFSTDTQYF
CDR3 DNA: TGCAGTGCTAGTCGGAGGGAGCCGACAAGGGGGTTTAGCACAGATACGCAGTATTTT

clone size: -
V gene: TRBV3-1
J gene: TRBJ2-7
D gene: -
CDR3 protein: CASSQDTGQIYEQYF
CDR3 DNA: TGTGCCAGCAGCCAAGATACGGGACAAATATACGAGCAGTACTTC

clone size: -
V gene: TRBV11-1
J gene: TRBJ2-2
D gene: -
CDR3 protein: CASSSGGGSDTGELFF
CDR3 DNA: TGTGCCAGCAGCTCGGGCGGAGGATCCGACACCGGGGAGCTGTTTTTT

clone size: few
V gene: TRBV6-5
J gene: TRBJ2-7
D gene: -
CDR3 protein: CASSPPGLNSYEQYF
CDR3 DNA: TGTGCCAGCAGCCCCCCCGGGTTGAACTCCTACGAGCAGTACTTC

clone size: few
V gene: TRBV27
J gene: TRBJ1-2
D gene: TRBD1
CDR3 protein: CASSPDRGYYGYTF
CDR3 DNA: TGTGCCAGCAGTCCCGACAGGGGGTACTATGGCTACACCTTC

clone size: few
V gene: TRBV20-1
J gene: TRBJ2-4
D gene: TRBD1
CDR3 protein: CSAYRGVDIQYF
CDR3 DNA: TGCAGTGCTTACAGGGGAGTGGACATTCAGTACTTC

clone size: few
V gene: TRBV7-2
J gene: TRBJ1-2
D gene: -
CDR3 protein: CASSFQGLWDGYTF
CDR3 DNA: TGTGCCAGCAGCTTTCAGGGGCTATGGGATGGCTACACCTTC